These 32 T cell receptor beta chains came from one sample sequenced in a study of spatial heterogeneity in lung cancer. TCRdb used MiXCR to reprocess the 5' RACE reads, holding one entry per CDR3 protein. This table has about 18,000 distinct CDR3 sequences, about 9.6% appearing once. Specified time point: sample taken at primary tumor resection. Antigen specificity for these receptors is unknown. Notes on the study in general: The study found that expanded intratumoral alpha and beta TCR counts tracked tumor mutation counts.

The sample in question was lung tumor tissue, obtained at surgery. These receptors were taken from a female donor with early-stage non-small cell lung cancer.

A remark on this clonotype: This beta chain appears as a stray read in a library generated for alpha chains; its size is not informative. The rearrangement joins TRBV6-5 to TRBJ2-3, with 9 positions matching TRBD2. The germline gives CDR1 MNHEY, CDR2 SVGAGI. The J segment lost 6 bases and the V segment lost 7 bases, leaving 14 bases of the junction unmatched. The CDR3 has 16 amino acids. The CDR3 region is CASTQYLGGRADTQYF. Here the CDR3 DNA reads TGTGCCAGCACCCAATACCTGGGCGGGAGGGCCGATACGCAGTATTTT.

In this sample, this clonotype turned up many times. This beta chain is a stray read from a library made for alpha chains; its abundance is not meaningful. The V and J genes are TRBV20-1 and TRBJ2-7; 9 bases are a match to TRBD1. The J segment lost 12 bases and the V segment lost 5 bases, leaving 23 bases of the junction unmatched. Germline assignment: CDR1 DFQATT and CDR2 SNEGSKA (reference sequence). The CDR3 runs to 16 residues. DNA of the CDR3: TGCAGTGCTCCAATGTTAAGACAGGGGGTCCCCTTCATCCGGTACTTC. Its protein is CSAPMLRQGVPFIRYF.

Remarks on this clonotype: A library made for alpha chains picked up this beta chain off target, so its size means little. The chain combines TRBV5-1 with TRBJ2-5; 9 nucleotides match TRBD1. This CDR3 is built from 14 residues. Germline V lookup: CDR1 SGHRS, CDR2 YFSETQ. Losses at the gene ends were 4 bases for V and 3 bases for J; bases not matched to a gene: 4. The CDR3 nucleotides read TGCGCCAGCAGCCGCGACAGGGGGGAAGAGACCCAGTACTTC. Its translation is CASSRDRGEETQYF.

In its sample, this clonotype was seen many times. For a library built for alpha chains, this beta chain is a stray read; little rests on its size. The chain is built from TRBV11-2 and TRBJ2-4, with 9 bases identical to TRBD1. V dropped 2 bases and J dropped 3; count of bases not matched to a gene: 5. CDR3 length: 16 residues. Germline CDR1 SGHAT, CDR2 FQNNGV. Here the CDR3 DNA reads TGTGCCAGCAGCTTATCGACAGGGGGTGACAAAAACATTCAGTACTTC. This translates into CASSLSTGGDKNIQYF.

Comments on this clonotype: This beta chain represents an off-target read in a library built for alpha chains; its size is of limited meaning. CDR3 residues: CASSVEGVAFGTDTQYF. For the CDR3, the DNA is TGTGCCAGCAGCGTAGAGGGGGTTGCGTTCGGCACAGATACGCAGTATTTT. The V call is TRBV9, the J call TRBJ2-3; D may be TRBD1 (6 bases). There are 17 residues in the CDR3. V lost 0 bases, J lost 1 base, and 15 bases lay in between. Germline V CDR1 and CDR2: SGDLS, YYNGEE.

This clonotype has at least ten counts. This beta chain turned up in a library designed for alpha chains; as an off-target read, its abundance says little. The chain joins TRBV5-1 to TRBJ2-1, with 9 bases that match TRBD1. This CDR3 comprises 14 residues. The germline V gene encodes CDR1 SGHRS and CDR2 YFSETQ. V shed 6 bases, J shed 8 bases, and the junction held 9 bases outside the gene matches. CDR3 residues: CASISGTGSDEQFF. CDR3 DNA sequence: TGCGCCAGCATCTCCGGGACAGGGAGCGATGAGCAGTTCTTC.

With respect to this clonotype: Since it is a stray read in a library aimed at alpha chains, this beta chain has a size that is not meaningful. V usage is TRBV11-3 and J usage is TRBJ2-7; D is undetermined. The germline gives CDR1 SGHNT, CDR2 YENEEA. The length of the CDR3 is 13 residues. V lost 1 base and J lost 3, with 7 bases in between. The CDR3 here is CASSLGASYEQYF. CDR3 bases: TGTGCCAGCAGCTTAGGGGCTAGCTACGAGCAGTACTTC.

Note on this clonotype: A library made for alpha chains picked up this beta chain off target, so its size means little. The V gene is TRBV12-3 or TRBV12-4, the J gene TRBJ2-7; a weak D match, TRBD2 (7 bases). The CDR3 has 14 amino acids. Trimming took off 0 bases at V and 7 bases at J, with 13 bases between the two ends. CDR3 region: CASSLAGGQKEQYF. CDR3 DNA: TGTGCCAGCAGTTTAGCGGGGGGGCAGAAAGAGCAGTACTTC.

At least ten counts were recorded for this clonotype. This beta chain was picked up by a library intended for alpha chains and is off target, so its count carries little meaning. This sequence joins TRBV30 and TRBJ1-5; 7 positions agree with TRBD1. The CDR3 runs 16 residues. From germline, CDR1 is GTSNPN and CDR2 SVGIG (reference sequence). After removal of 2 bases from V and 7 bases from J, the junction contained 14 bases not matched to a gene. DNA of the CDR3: TGTGCCTGGAGTACCAGAATACAGGGGTATCGACAGCCCCAGCATTTT. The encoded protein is CAWSTRIQGYRQPQHF.

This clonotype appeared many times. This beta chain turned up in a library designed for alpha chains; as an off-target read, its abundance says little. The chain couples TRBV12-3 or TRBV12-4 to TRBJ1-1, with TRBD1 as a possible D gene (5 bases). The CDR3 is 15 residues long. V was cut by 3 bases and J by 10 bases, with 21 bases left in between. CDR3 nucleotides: TGTGCCAGCAGTTTTGCCAATCCCGGGGCCAGCGGAGCTTTCTTT. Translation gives CASSFANPGASGAFF.

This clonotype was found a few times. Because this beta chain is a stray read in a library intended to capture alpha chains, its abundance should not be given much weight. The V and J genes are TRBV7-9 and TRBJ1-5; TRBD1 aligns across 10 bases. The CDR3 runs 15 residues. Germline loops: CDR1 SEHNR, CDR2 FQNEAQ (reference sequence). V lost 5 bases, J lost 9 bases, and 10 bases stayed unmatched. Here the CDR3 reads CASSPSGDRGGPQHF. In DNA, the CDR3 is TGTGCCAGCAGCCCTTCGGGGGACAGGGGCGGGCCCCAGCATTTT.

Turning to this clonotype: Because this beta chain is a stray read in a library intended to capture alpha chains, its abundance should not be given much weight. The CDR3 protein is CSATTGDSPLHF. The CDR3 bases are TGCAGTGCTACCACAGGGGATTCACCCCTCCACTTT. The rearrangement joins TRBV20-1 to TRBJ1-6, with 7 bases aligning to TRBD1. This CDR3 is 12 amino acids long. CDR1 DFQATT and CDR2 SNEGSKA come from the germline V gene (reference sequence). The V segment lost 4 bases and the J segment 8 bases; nucleotides outside the gene matches: 2.

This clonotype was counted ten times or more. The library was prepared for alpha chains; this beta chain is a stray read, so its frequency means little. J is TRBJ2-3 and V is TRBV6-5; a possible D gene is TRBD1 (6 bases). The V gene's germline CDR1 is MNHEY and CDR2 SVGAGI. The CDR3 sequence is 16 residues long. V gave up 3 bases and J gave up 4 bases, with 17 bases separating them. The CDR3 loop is CASSYLPGTMPDTQYF. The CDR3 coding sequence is TGTGCCAGCAGTTATCTCCCCGGGACAATGCCAGATACGCAGTATTTT.

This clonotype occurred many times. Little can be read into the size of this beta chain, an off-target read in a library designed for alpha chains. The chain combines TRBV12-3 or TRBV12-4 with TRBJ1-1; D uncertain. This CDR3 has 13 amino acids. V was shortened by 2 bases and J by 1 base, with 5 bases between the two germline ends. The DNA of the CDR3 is TGTGCCAGCAGTTTAAGAGGGAACACTGAAGCTTTCTTT. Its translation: CASSLRGNTEAFF.

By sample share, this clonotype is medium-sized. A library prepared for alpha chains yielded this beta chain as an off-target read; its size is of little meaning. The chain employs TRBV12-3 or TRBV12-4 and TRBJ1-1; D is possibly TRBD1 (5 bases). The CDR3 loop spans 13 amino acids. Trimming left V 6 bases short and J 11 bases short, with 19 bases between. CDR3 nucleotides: TGTGCCAGCAGCCAATTGGAGGGGATGGAGGCTTTCTTT. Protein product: CASSQLEGMEAFF.

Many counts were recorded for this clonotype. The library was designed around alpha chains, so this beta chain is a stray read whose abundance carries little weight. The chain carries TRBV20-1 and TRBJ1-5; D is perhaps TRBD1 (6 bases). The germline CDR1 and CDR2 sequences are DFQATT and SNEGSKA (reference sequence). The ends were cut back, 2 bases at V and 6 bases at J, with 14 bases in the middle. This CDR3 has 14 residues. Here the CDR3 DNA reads TGCAGTGCTAGATCGGCACAGGGAGGTCAGCCCCAGCATTTT. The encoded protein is CSARSAQGGQPQHF.

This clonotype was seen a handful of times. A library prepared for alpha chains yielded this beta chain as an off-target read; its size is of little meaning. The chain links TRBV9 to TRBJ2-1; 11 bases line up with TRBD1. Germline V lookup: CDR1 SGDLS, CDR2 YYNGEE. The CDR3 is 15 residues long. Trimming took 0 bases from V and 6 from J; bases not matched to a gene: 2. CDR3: CASSVVGTGGNEQFF. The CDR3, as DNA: TGTGCCAGCAGCGTAGTGGGGACAGGGGGCAATGAGCAGTTCTTC.

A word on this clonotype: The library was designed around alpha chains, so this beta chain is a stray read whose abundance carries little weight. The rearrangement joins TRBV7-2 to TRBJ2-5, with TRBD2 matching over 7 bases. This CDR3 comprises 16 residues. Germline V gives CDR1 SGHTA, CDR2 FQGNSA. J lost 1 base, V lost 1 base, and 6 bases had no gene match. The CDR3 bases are TGTGCCAGCAGCTTAGGCACTAGCGTGCTCCAAGAGACCCAGTACTTC. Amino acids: CASSLGTSVLQETQYF.

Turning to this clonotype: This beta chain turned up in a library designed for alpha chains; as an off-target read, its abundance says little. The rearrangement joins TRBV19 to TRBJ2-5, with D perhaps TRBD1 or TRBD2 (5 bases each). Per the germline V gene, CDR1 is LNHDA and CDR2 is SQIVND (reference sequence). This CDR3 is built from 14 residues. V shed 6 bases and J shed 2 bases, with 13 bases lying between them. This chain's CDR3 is CASSRTWGQETQYF. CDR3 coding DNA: TGTGCCAGTAGCCGAACGTGGGGGCAAGAGACCCAGTACTTC.

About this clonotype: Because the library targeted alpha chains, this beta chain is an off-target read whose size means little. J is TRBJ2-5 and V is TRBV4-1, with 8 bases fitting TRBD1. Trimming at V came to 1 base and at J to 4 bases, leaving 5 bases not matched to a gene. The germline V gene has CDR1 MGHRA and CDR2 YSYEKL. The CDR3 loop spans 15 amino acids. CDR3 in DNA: TGCGCCAGCAGCCAAGGTCAGGGGGCCTTAGAGACCCAGTACTTC. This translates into CASSQGQGALETQYF.

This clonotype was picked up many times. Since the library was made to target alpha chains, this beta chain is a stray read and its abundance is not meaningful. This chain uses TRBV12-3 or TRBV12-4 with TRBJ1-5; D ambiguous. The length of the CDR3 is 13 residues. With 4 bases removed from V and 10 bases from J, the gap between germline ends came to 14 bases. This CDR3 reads CASSWEGPRPQHF. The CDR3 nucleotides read TGTGCCAGCAGTTGGGAAGGGCCTCGACCCCAGCATTTT.

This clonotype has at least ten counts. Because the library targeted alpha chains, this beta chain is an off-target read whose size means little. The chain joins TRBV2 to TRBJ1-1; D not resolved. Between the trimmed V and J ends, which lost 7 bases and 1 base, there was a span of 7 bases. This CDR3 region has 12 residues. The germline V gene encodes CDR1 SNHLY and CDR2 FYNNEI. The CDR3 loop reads CASMRGNTEAFF. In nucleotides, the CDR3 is TGTGCCAGCATGCGGGGGAACACTGAAGCTTTCTTT.

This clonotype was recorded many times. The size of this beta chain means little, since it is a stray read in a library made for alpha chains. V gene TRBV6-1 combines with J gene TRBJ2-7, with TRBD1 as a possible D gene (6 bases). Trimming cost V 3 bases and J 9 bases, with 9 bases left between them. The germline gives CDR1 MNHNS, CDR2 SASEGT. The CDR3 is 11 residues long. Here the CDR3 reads CASSEMTGQYF. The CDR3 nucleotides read TGTGCCAGCAGTGAGATGACAGGGCAGTACTTC.

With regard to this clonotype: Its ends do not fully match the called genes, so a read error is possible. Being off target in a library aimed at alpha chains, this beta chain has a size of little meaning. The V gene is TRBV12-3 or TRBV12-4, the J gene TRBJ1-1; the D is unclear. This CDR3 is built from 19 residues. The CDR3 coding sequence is TGTGCCAGCAGTTTAGCCACCCGCTACGACACCACACTGAACGCTGAAGCTTTCTTT. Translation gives CASSLATRYDTTLNAEAFF.

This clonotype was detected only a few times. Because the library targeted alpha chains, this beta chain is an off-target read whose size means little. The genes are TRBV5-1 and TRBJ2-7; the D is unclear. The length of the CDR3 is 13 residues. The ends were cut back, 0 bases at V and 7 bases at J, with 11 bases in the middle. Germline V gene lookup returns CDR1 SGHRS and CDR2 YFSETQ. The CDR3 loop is CASSLEANSEQYF. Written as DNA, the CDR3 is TGCGCCAGCAGCTTGGAAGCCAACAGTGAGCAGTACTTC.

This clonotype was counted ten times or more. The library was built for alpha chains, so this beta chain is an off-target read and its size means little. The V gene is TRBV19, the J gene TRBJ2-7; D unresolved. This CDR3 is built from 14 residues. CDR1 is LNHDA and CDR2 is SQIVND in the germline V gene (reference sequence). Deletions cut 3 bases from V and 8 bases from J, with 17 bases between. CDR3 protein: CASSMTDSPTQQYF. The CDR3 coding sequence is TGTGCCAGTAGTATGACGGATAGTCCTACGCAGCAGTACTTC.

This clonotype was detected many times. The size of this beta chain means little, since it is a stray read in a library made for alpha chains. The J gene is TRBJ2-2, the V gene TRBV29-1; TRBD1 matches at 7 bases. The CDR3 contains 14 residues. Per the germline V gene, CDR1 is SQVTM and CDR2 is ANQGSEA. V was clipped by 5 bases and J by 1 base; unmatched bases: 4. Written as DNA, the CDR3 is TGCAGCGTTCCGGACAGGCAGAACACCGGGGAGCTGTTTTTT. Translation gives CSVPDRQNTGELFF.

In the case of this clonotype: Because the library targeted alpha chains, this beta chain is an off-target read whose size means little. CDR3 loop: CASSWSPVEQYF. CDR3 coding DNA: TGTGCCAGCAGTTGGAGCCCGGTTGAGCAGTACTTC. This chain links TRBV12-3 or TRBV12-4 with TRBJ2-7; no clear D gene. Trimming removed 4 bases at V and 7 bases at J, with 11 bases between. The length of the CDR3 is 12 residues.

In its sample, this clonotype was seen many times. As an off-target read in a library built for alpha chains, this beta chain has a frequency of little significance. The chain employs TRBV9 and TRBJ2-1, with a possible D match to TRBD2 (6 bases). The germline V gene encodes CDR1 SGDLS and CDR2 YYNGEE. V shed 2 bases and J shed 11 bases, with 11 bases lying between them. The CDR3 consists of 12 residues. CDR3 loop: CASSVGTSKQFF. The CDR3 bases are TGTGCCAGCAGCGTCGGGACTTCGAAGCAGTTCTTC.

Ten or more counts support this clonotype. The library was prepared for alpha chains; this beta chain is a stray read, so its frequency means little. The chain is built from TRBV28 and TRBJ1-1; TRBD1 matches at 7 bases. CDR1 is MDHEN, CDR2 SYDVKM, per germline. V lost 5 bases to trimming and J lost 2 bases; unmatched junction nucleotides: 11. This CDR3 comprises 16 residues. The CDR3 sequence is CASSPTGAGINTEAFF. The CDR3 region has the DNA TGTGCCAGCAGTCCCACAGGGGCGGGCATTAACACTGAAGCTTTCTTT.

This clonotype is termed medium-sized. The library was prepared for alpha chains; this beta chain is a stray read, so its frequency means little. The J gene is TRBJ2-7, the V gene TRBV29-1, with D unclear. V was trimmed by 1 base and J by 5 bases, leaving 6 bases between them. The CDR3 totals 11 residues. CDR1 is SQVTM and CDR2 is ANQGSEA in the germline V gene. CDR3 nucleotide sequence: TGCAGCGTTGAAGGCGGCCACGAGCAGTACTTC. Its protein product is CSVEGGHEQYF.

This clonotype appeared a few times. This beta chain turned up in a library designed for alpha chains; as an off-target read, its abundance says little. The CDR3 loop reads CASSPWGKNTGELFF. CDR3 nucleotides: TGTGCCAGCAGTCCTTGGGGCAAGAACACCGGGGAGCTGTTTTTT. The rearrangement links TRBV12-3 or TRBV12-4 to TRBJ2-2; weak D call: TRBD1 (5 bases). With 5 bases removed from V and 1 base from J, the gap between germline ends came to 11 bases. The CDR3 totals 15 residues.